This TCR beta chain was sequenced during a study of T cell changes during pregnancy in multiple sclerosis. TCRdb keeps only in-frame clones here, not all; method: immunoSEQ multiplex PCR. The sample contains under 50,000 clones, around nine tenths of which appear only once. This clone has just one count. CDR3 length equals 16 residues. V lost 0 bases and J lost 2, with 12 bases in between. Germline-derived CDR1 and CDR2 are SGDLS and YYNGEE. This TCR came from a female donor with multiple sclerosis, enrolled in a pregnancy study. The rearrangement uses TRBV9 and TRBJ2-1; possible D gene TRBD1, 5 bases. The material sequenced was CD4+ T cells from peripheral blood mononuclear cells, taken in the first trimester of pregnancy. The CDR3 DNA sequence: TGTGCCAGCAGCGTAGTCTCCCAGGGTCCCTACAATGAGCAGTTCTTC. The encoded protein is CASSVVSQGPYNEQFF.